This entry concerns a single T cell receptor (beta chain). Antigen specificity is unknown. This record comes from a study of cytomegalovirus exposure and HLA in healthy donors. The CDR3 has 13 residues. The V end was cut by 5 bases, the J end by 4 bases, with 14 bases between. The germline gives CDR1 GTSNPN, CDR2 SVGIG (reference sequence). Study-wide results and limits: Associated with cytomegalovirus, according to the listing, were 150 to 200 TCR beta chains.

Though probably carrying unrecorded immune exposures, donors were nominally healthy at sampling. PCR involved 60 Vbeta and 13 Jbeta primers. TCRdb keeps only in-frame clones here, not all; method: immunoSEQ multiplex PCR. The data contain around 130,000 clones, 73% of them seen just once; the ten biggest clones take up 2.1%. The chain employs TRBV30 and TRBJ2-5; TRBD2 is a possible D gene (7 bases). This TCR was recovered from a woman in her thirties or forties in good health and CMV-seropositive. What was sequenced was PBMCs. CDR3 sequence reads: CAWSGGHTETQYF. CDR3 in DNA: TGTGCCTGGTCGGGGGGCCACACAGAGACCCAGTACTTC.